This T cell receptor (beta chain) appears in the sequencing data of a study of blood T cell repertoires in COVID-19. The wider study: Researchers got acute and convalescent COVID-19 samples from the United States, Italy and Spain. The analysed material was cDNA or gDNA that came from T cells, B-cell-depleted T cells, or PBMCs.

In the original processing: Reference gene primer amplification gave nucleated cell count estimates. Here immunoSEQ multiplex PCR was the method, and the copy in TCRdb shows in-frame clones only, minus some. Clonal size and the V and J genes are those of that table, whereas D and trimming came from the DNA. The data hold over 200,000 clones, with around nine tenths observed a single time. With 5 bases removed from V and 7 bases from J, the gap between germline ends came to 18 bases. There are 14 residues in the CDR3. Germline V gene data show CDR1 as MDHEN and CDR2 as SYDVKM. The clonotype was recovered from a man aged 18 to 30 with active or convalescent COVID-19. The sequencing input was peripheral blood. V gene TRBV28 combines with J gene TRBJ2-7; maybe TRBD2 (5 bases). CDR3 in amino acids: CASSLIVGGQEQYF. In DNA form, the CDR3 reads TGTGCCAGCAGTCTAATTGTGGGCGGGCAAGAGCAGTACTTC. The whole variable domain, remainder taken from reference TRBV28 and TRBJ2-7, is DVKVTQSSRYLVKRTGEKVFLECVQDMDHENMFWYRQDPGLGLRLIYFSYDVKMKEKGDIPEGYSVSREKKERFSLILESASTNQTSMYLCASSLIVGGQEQYFGPGTRLTVT.